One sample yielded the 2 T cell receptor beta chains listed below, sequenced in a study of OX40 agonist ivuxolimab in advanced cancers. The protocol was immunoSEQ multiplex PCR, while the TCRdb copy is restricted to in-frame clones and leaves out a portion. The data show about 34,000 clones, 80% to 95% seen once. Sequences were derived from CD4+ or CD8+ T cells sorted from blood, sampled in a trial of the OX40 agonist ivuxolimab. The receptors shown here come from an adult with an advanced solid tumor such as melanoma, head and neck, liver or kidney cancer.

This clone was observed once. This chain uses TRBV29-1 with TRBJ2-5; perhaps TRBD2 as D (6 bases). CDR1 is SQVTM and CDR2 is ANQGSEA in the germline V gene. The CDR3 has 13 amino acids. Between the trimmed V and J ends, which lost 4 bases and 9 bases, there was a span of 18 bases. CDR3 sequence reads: CSVGLLSREAQYF. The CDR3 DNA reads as TGCAGCGTTGGACTCCTCAGTAGGGAGGCCCAGTACTTC.

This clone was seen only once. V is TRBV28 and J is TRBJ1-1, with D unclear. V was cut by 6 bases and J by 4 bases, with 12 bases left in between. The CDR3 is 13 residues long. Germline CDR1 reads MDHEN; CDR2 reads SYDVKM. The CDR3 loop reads CASRSVRFTEAFF. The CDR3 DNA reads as TGTGCCAGCAGATCGGTTCGATTCACTGAAGCTTTCTTT. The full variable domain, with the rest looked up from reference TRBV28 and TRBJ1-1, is DVKVTQSSRYLVKRTGEKVFLECVQDMDHENMFWYRQDPGLGLRLIYFSYDVKMKEKGDIPEGYSVSREKKERFSLILESASTNQTSMYLCASRSVRFTEAFFGQGTRLTVV.